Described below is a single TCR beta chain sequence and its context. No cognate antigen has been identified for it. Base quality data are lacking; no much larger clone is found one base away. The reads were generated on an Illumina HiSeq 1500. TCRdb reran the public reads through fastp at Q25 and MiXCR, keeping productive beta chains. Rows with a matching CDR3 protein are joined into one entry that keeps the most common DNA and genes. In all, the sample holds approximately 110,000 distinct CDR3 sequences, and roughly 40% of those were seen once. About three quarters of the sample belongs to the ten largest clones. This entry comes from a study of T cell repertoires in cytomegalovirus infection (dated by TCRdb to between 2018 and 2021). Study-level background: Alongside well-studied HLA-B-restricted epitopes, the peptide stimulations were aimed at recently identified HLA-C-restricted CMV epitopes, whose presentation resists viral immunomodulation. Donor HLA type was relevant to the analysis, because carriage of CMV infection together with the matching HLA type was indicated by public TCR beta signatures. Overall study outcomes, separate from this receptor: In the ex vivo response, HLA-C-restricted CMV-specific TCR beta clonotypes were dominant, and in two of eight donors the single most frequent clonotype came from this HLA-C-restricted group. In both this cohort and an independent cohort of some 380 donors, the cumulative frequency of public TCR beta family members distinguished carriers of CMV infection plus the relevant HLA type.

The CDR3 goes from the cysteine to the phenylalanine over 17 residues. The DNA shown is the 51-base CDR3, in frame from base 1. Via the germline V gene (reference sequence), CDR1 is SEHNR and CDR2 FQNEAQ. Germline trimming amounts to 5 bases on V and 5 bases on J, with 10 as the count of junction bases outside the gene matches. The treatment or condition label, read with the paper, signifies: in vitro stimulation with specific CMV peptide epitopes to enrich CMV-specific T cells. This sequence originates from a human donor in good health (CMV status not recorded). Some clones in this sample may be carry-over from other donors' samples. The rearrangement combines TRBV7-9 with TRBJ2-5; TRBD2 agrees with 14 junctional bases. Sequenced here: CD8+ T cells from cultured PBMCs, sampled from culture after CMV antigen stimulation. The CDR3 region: CASSPRTSGGSRETQYF. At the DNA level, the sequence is TGTGCCAGCAGCCCAAGGACTAGCGGGGGGTCAAGGGAGACCCAGTACTTC. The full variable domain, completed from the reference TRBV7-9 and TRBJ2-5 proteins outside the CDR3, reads DTGVSQNPRHKITKRGQNVTFRCDPISEHNRLYWYRQTLGQGPEFLTYFQNEAQLEKSRLLSDRFSAERPKGSFSTLEIQRTEQGDSAMYLCASSPRTSGGSRETQYFGPGTRLLVL.